These 30 T cell receptor beta chains were sequenced from one sample in a study of blood T cell repertoires in COVID-19. The protocol was immunoSEQ multiplex PCR, while the TCRdb copy is restricted to in-frame clones and leaves out a portion. This sample has around 54,000 clones, with roughly 80% found just once. The sample comprised PBMCs or T cells enriched from blood (not recorded which). These receptors originate from a woman aged 50 to 65 with acute COVID-19.

V is TRBV19 and J is TRBJ2-1, with 12 bases fitting TRBD2. V lost 10 bases, J lost 6 bases, and 10 bases stayed unmatched. Germline values: CDR1 LNHDA, CDR2 SQIVND (reference sequence). The CDR3 consists of 15 residues. This chain's CDR3 is CATRTSGTVFNEQFF. In DNA, the CDR3 is TGTGCCACCCGGACTAGCGGGACCGTATTCAATGAGCAGTTCTTC.

This clone was recorded once. J is TRBJ2-1 and V is TRBV11-2, with a tentative D call TRBD2 (6 bases). Looked up from germline, CDR1 is SGHAT and CDR2 is FQNNGV. Between the trimmed V and J ends, which lost 3 bases and 3 bases, there was a span of 12 bases. The CDR3 is made up of 15 amino acids. In DNA, the CDR3 is TGTGCCAGCAGCTTGGAGGGAATGGGCTACAATGAGCAGTTCTTC. It translates to CASSLEGMGYNEQFF.

This rearrangement joins TRBV10-3 to TRBJ2-1; no clear D gene. The V end was cut by 3 bases, the J end by 8 bases, with 8 bases between. Germline values: CDR1 ENHRY, CDR2 SYGVKD. The CDR3 is 12 residues long. CDR3 nucleotide sequence: TGTGCCATCAGTGATCAGGTGGATGAGCAGTTCTTC. Its protein product is CAISDQVDEQFF.

This chain links TRBV6-5 with TRBJ1-2, with no clear D. Trimming took 0 bases from V and 5 from J, leaving 13 bases between them. CDR1 and CDR2 (germline): MNHEY, SVGAGI. The CDR3 length is 15 residues. CDR3: CASSYSRASGYGYTF. The CDR3 DNA reads as TGTGCCAGCAGTTACTCGAGGGCAAGTGGTTATGGCTACACCTTC.

This rearrangement joins TRBV5-4 to TRBJ2-2; D call uncertain. This CDR3 is 15 amino acids long. V gave up 4 bases and J gave up 2 bases, with 12 bases separating them. Germline loops: CDR1 SGHNT, CDR2 YYREEE (reference sequence). Here the CDR3 reads CASSPQVQNTGELFF. The CDR3 DNA is TGTGCCAGCAGCCCGCAGGTCCAAAACACCGGGGAGCTGTTTTTT.

The rearrangement uses TRBV6-5 and TRBJ1-5; weak D call: TRBD1 (6 bases). Trimming removed 6 bases at V and 3 bases at J, with 9 bases between. The germline gives CDR1 MNHEY, CDR2 SVGAGI. The CDR3 covers 13 residues. The DNA of the CDR3 is TGTGCCAGCAGCGGACAGTTCAATCAGCCCCAGCATTTT. Encoded protein: CASSGQFNQPQHF.

The chain recombines TRBV15 with TRBJ1-2; 7 nucleotides align to TRBD1. Germline lookup yields CDR1 LNHNV and CDR2 YYDKDF (reference sequence). The V and J ends lost 0 bases and 4 bases, in that order; junction bases with no gene match: 5. The CDR3 extends over 15 amino acids. The CDR3 sequence is CATSRELDRVYGYTF. DNA of the CDR3: TGTGCCACCAGCAGAGAACTAGACAGGGTCTATGGCTACACCTTC. Using reference TRBV15 and TRBJ1-2 for the parts outside the CDR3, the full variable domain is DAMVIQNPRYQVTQFGKPVTLSCSQTLNHNVMYWYQQKSSQAPKLLFHYYDKDFNNEADTPDNFQSRRPNTSFCFLDIRSPGLGDTAMYLCATSRELDRVYGYTFGSGTRLTVV.

The count of this clone is one. Here the CDR3 DNA reads TGTGCCAGCAGCTCTCTCCCCCAGGGGACCTATAATTCACCCCTCCACTTT. It is translated as CASSSLPQGTYNSPLHF. The rearrangement uses TRBV11-2 and TRBJ1-6; TRBD1 might be the D (6 bases). Trimming left V 4 bases short and J 2 bases short, with 15 bases between. Per germline, CDR1 SGHAT and CDR2 FQNNGV. The CDR3 is made up of 17 amino acids.

This clone showed up just a few times. The rearrangement links TRBV6-5 to TRBJ2-7; TRBD1 aligns across 7 bases. V lost 0 bases and J lost 0; bases outside the gene matches: 5. Germline CDR1 is MNHEY and CDR2 is SVGAGI. This CDR3 contains 16 residues. The CDR3 region has the DNA TGTGCCAGCAGTTACTCGTCAGGGGGTGGCTCCTACGAGCAGTACTTC. It yields the protein CASSYSSGGGSYEQYF.

This chain links TRBV3-1 (or the pseudogene TRBV3-2) with TRBJ2-2; tentatively, D is TRBD2 (5 bases). The CDR3 loop spans 11 amino acids. V was trimmed by 10 bases and J by 6 bases, leaving 9 bases between them. Germline values: CDR1 LGHDT, CDR2 YNNKEL (reference sequence). CDR3 region: CATGWAGELFF. The DNA of the CDR3 is TGTGCCACGGGGTGGGCCGGGGAGCTGTTTTTT.

CDR3 in amino acids: CASGILGGGYTF. Written as DNA, the CDR3 is TGTGCCAGCGGGATCCTTGGAGGGGGCTACACCTTC. V gene TRBV25-1 combines with J gene TRBJ1-2; D is undetermined. There are 12 residues in the CDR3. V was clipped by 8 bases and J by 8 bases, with 15 bases between them. Per germline, CDR1 MGHDK and CDR2 SYGVNS.

The CDR3 reads CASRPDRGPSYGYTF. CDR3 sequence (DNA): TGTGCCAGCAGACCCGACAGGGGGCCCTCCTATGGCTACACCTTC. The V call is TRBV6-5, the J call TRBJ1-2, with TRBD1 matching over 10 bases. J was trimmed by 4 bases and V by 6 bases; bases with no gene match: 8. Germline V gives CDR1 MNHEY, CDR2 SVGAGI. CDR3 size: 15 residues.

The chain links TRBV7-9 to TRBJ1-2, with D maybe TRBD1 (5 bases). Germline loops: CDR1 SEHNR, CDR2 FQNEAQ (reference sequence). V was clipped by 4 bases and J by 2 bases, with 8 bases between them. The CDR3 is made up of 13 amino acids. The CDR3 sequence: CASSSTGNYGYTF. CDR3 nucleotides: TGTGCCAGCAGCTCTACAGGAAACTATGGCTACACCTTC.

This chain uses TRBV27 with TRBJ1-6; D is uncertain. Trimming removed 0 bases at V and 0 bases at J, with 18 bases between. This CDR3 spans 20 amino acids. The V gene's germline CDR1 is MNHEY and CDR2 SMNVEV (reference sequence). CDR3 DNA: TGTGCCAGCAGTTTATCCCGCACTCGTACCCCTAGCTCCTATAATTCACCCCTCCACTTT. Its protein product is CASSLSRTRTPSSYNSPLHF.

The J gene is TRBJ1-2, the V gene TRBV7-9; 12 bases are a match to TRBD1. The germline V gene encodes CDR1 SEHNR and CDR2 FQNEAQ (reference sequence). This CDR3 contains 16 residues. V shed 5 bases and J 5 bases; nucleotides not matched to a gene: 9. Here the CDR3 reads CASSTQMGQGAYGYTF. The CDR3 bases are TGTGCCAGCAGCACGCAGATGGGACAGGGGGCATATGGCTACACCTTC.

The chain combines TRBV11-3 with TRBJ2-3; D is perhaps TRBD2 (5 bases). Trimming took 1 base from V and 3 from J, leaving 17 bases between them. The CDR3 consists of 17 residues. The germline gives CDR1 SGHNT, CDR2 YENEEA. CDR3: CASSLGRAARTTDTQYF. Here the CDR3 DNA reads TGTGCCAGCAGCTTAGGACGAGCGGCTAGGACTACAGATACGCAGTATTTT.

The rearrangement joins TRBV20-1 to TRBJ2-3; 10 nucleotides line up with TRBD1. Germline V CDR1 and CDR2: DFQATT, SNEGSKA (reference sequence). V lost 3 bases, J lost 0 bases, and 9 bases stayed unmatched. The CDR3 is made up of 17 amino acids. The CDR3 DNA follows: TGCAGTGCTAGTCCAACGATGGGACAGGGGAGCACAGATACGCAGTATTTT. Translation: CSASPTMGQGSTDTQYF.

The V and J genes are TRBV19 and TRBJ1-1, with D unclear. Germline loops: CDR1 LNHDA, CDR2 SQIVND (reference sequence). CDR3 length: 13 residues. With 7 bases removed from V and 1 base from J, the gap between germline ends came to 10 bases. The CDR3 region has the DNA TGTGCCAGTACCGAACGGAGGAACACTGAAGCTTTCTTT. This translates into CASTERRNTEAFF.

The rearrangement joins TRBV7-2 to TRBJ2-1, with TRBD1 matching 9 bases. V trimming: 4 bases; J trimming: 3 bases; junction bases outside the gene matches: 7. This CDR3 is built from 16 residues. Germline V gene data show CDR1 as SGHTA and CDR2 as FQGNSA. The CDR3 sequence is CASSSPGTGHYNEQFF. The CDR3, as DNA: TGTGCCAGCAGCTCACCCGGGACAGGGCACTACAATGAGCAGTTCTTC.

CDR3 amino acids: CASSTWTALQHF. Here the CDR3 DNA reads TGTGCCAGTAGTACATGGACAGCACTCCAGCATTTT. V gene TRBV19 combines with J gene TRBJ1-5; maybe TRBD1 (6 bases). Per germline, CDR1 LNHDA and CDR2 SQIVND (reference sequence). V gave up 4 bases and J gave up 12 bases, with 13 bases separating them. CDR3 length: 12 residues.

This rearrangement joins TRBV5-1 to TRBJ1-1, with D unresolved. Trimming removed 4 bases from V and 5 bases from J, with 15 bases in between. Looked up from germline, CDR1 is SGHRS and CDR2 is YFSETQ. The CDR3 has 14 residues. The CDR3 DNA is TGCGCCAGCAGCCCTGAGGCAGTCCCTACTGAAGCTTTCTTT. Translated, it gives CASSPEAVPTEAFF.

This clone appeared once. The CDR3 reads CASSLYLKYGYTF. The CDR3 bases are TGTGCCAGCAGTCTCTACCTCAAGTATGGCTACACCTTC. The V and J genes are TRBV6-5 and TRBJ1-2; D unresolved. Trimming left V 5 bases short and J 5 bases short, with 12 bases between. From germline, CDR1 is MNHEY and CDR2 SVGAGI. This CDR3 has 13 amino acids.

CDR3: CASSASGVPQETQYF. In DNA, the CDR3 is TGTGCCAGCAGCGCCAGCGGAGTGCCACAAGAGACCCAGTACTTC. The chain is built from TRBV7-3 and TRBJ2-5, with a tentative D call TRBD2 (5 bases). Germline CDR1 is SGHTA and CDR2 is FQGTGA. The length of the CDR3 is 15 residues. Trimming removed 5 bases from V and 2 bases from J, with 15 bases in between.

A few counts support this clone. This sample also contains other DNA sequences that code for the same CDR3. The CDR3 reads CASSSTGFMNTEAFF. The CDR3 nucleotides read TGTGCCAGCAGCTCGACAGGGTTCATGAACACTGAAGCTTTCTTT. V gene TRBV11-2 combines with J gene TRBJ1-1; 7 positions match TRBD1. Looked up from germline, CDR1 is SGHAT and CDR2 is FQNNGV. With 4 bases clipped from V and 0 bases from J, the junction kept 5 bases outside the gene matches. This CDR3 has 15 residues.

This chain uses TRBV10-3 with TRBJ2-1; 8 nucleotides align to TRBD2. The CDR3 covers 14 residues. The germline V gene encodes CDR1 ENHRY and CDR2 SYGVKD. Trimming cost V 4 bases and J 8 bases; bases outside gene matches: 7. CDR3 in DNA: TGTGCCATCAGTGGCGCCGGGGGGGCCTATGAGCAGTTCTTC. It encodes CAISGAGGAYEQFF.

The chain combines TRBV15 with TRBJ1-2; tentatively, D is TRBD1 (6 bases). CDR1 and CDR2 (germline): LNHNV, YYDKDF (reference sequence). The CDR3 runs to 14 residues. V gave up 5 bases and J gave up 6 bases, with 16 bases separating them. The CDR3 DNA is TGTGCCACCAGCGGTGACAGGTTTTCTAATGGCTACACCTTC. This gives the protein CATSGDRFSNGYTF.

V usage is TRBV6-1 and J usage is TRBJ1-5, with D maybe TRBD1 (6 bases). The germline V gene encodes CDR1 MNHNS and CDR2 SASEGT. With 0 bases removed from V and 4 bases from J, the gap between germline ends came to 7 bases. CDR3 length: 14 amino acids. The CDR3 region is CASSEATGNQPQHF. In nucleotides, the CDR3 is TGTGCCAGCAGTGAAGCTACAGGGAATCAGCCCCAGCATTTT.

There are a few counts of this clone. This chain joins TRBV7-9 and TRBJ2-3, with 7 bases aligning to TRBD1. The CDR3 covers 15 residues. CDR1 SEHNR and CDR2 FQNEAQ come from the germline V gene (reference sequence). The V segment lost 1 base and the J segment 9 bases; nucleotides outside the gene matches: 10. The CDR3 region is CASSLEGAQGYTQYF. The CDR3, as DNA: TGTGCCAGCAGCTTAGAGGGGGCGCAGGGGTACACGCAGTATTTT.

V gene TRBV5-6 combines with J gene TRBJ2-7; 8 bases are a match to TRBD2. V lost 6 bases and J lost 6; bases outside the gene matches: 11. CDR1 SGHDT and CDR2 YYEEEE come from the germline V gene. This CDR3 spans 14 amino acids. CDR3 coding DNA: TGTGCCAGCACTCCCTTTCGGGGGGGACCCGAGCAGTACTTC. It is translated as CASTPFRGGPEQYF.

This rearrangement joins TRBV5-1 to TRBJ1-4; 8 positions match TRBD1. The CDR3 has 14 amino acids. Germline V CDR1 and CDR2: SGHRS, YFSETQ. With V trimmed by 4 bases and J by 7 bases, 6 bases remained unmatched. CDR3 coding DNA: TGCGCCAGCAGCGCAGGGGGCGAGGTTGAAAAACTGTTTTTT. This encodes CASSAGGEVEKLFF.